One and the same sample provided the 24 T cell receptor beta chains below, sequenced in a study of CD8+ T cells in alopecia areata. cDNA prepared by RNA extraction and subsequent reverse transcription served as the template for sequencing. Data came from immunoSEQ multiplex PCR; TCRdb stores just in-frame clones and leaves some out. The table has roughly 140,000 clones, less than 65% seen once. The sequencing input was CD8+ T cells sorted from blood. The receptor set was obtained from a human donor in good health.

This clone was seen only a few times. The chain combines TRBV27 with TRBJ2-7, with 7 bases aligning to TRBD1. The CDR3 totals 14 residues. The V gene's germline CDR1 is MNHEY and CDR2 SMNVEV (reference sequence). The trim removed 6 bases at V and 3 bases at J, leaving 8 bases unmatched. Written as DNA, the CDR3 is TGTGCCAGCAGACCCGACAGGGTAATCTACGAGCAGTACTTC. Residues: CASRPDRVIYEQYF.

J is TRBJ2-1 and V is TRBV27, with 7 positions matching TRBD2. The CDR3 has 15 residues. Germline lookup yields CDR1 MNHEY and CDR2 SMNVEV (reference sequence). V lost 7 bases to trimming and J lost 5 bases; unmatched junction nucleotides: 11. The CDR3 is CASTPWAGVHNEQFF. The CDR3 DNA follows: TGTGCCAGCACTCCCTGGGCGGGAGTCCACAATGAGCAGTTCTTC.

V usage is TRBV28 and J usage is TRBJ1-2; D uncertain. Per germline, CDR1 MDHEN and CDR2 SYDVKM. V was cut by 5 bases and J by 1 base, with 8 bases left in between. The CDR3 sequence is 13 residues long. The CDR3 DNA reads as TGTGCCAGCAGTACGGGAGGTAACTATGGCTACACCTTC. Encoded protein: CASSTGGNYGYTF.

The rearrangement joins TRBV5-6 to TRBJ2-7; 8 bases fit TRBD2. J lost 2 bases, V lost 4 bases, and 2 bases had no gene match. CDR3 length: 13 residues. The germline CDR1 and CDR2 sequences are SGHDT and YYEEEE. For the CDR3, the DNA is TGTGCCAGCAGCGGGACTAGTCCCTACGAGCAGTACTTC. Protein: CASSGTSPYEQYF.

This sequence joins TRBV30 and TRBJ2-1, with D perhaps matching TRBD2 (6 bases). CDR3 length: 13 amino acids. The germline CDR1 and CDR2 sequences are GTSNPN and SVGIG (reference sequence). V lost 4 bases and J lost 6, with 13 bases in between. CDR3 sequence reads: CAWTREALNEQFF. The CDR3 nucleotides are TGTGCCTGGACCAGGGAGGCCCTCAATGAGCAGTTCTTC.

The chain combines TRBV7-9 with TRBJ1-1; D not certain. This CDR3 region has 15 residues. Trimming removed 0 bases from V and 5 bases from J, with 13 bases in between. CDR1 is SEHNR and CDR2 is FQNEAQ in the germline V gene (reference sequence). CDR3 nucleotide sequence: TGTGCCAGCAGCTTAGCGGCAGCCATCGAAACTGAAGCTTTCTTT. Amino acids: CASSLAAAIETEAFF. The complete variable domain, with remaining parts taken from reference TRBV7-9 and TRBJ1-1, reads DTGVSQNPRHKITKRGQNVTFRCDPISEHNRLYWYRQTLGQGPEFLTYFQNEAQLEKSRLLSDRFSAERPKGSFSTLEIQRTEQGDSAMYLCASSLAAAIETEAFFGQGTRLTVV.

The chain uses TRBV4-1 and TRBJ2-5, with 8 bases aligning to TRBD2. This CDR3 is built from 15 residues. The germline V gene has CDR1 MGHRA and CDR2 YSYEKL. V shed 0 bases, J shed 5 bases, and the junction held 5 bases outside the gene matches. The CDR3 DNA is TGCGCCAGCAGCCAAGAGGGTGTAGCGGGGGAGACCCAGTACTTC. Encoded protein: CASSQEGVAGETQYF.

The chain recombines TRBV11-2 with TRBJ1-2, with D maybe TRBD1 (6 bases). Trimming cost V 3 bases and J 6 bases, with 11 bases left between them. Germline CDR1 and CDR2: SGHAT and FQNNGV. The CDR3 has 13 amino acids. The CDR3 DNA reads as TGTGCCAGCAGCTTCACGGGGGCGGATGGCTACACCTTC. It encodes CASSFTGADGYTF.

The chain carries TRBV15 and TRBJ2-1; D gene ambiguous. This CDR3 is built from 12 residues. Germline assignment: CDR1 LNHNV and CDR2 YYDKDF (reference sequence). Trimming stripped 4 bases from V and 7 bases from J, with 8 bases between. This CDR3 is CATSTSQNEQFF. CDR3 DNA sequence: TGTGCCACCAGCACCTCTCAGAATGAGCAGTTCTTC.

The chain employs TRBV30 and TRBJ1-5; D unresolved. The CDR3 has 13 residues. V shed 2 bases and J shed 4 bases, with 9 bases lying between them. Germline V gene lookup returns CDR1 GTSNPN and CDR2 SVGIG (reference sequence). The CDR3 region is CAWSYGTNQPQHF. As DNA, the CDR3 is TGTGCCTGGAGTTATGGAACGAATCAGCCCCAGCATTTT.

The chain employs TRBV20-1 and TRBJ1-2; perhaps TRBD1 as D (6 bases). The V gene's germline CDR1 is DFQATT and CDR2 SNEGSKA (reference sequence). V was trimmed by 8 bases and J by 5 bases, leaving 12 bases between them. This CDR3 spans 11 amino acids. CDR3 sequence reads: CSTRTVYGYTF. In DNA, the CDR3 is TGCAGTACACGGACAGTTTATGGCTACACCTTC.

The CDR3 coding sequence is TGTGCCACCAGCAGGGGCCGGCAAGGGGAGCAGTACTTC. The encoded protein is CATSRGRQGEQYF. J is TRBJ2-7 and V is TRBV15; D is ambiguous. Germline lookup yields CDR1 LNHNV and CDR2 YYDKDF (reference sequence). V gave up 3 bases and J gave up 7 bases, with 13 bases separating them. The CDR3 has 13 residues.

The chain is built from TRBV15 and TRBJ1-1, with D hard to call. The CDR3 sequence is 11 residues long. The V gene's germline CDR1 is LNHNV and CDR2 YYDKDF (reference sequence). V was shortened by 1 base and J by 12 bases, with 9 bases between the two germline ends. The DNA for the CDR3 is TGTGCCACCAGCAGAGGGTTAGTGACTTTCTTT. Translated, it gives CATSRGLVTFF.

The chain recombines TRBV10-3 with TRBJ2-4, with D tentatively TRBD1 or TRBD2 (5 bases each). This CDR3 has 17 residues. CDR1 and CDR2 from the germline V gene are ENHRY and SYGVKD. V shed 3 bases and J shed 4 bases, with 19 bases lying between them. CDR3 sequence (DNA): TGTGCCATCAGTGACCCCGGTGAGGGGCGCAGTAAAAACATTCAGTACTTC. The encoded protein is CAISDPGEGRSKNIQYF.

The V and J genes are TRBV2 and TRBJ1-1; weak D call: TRBD1 (6 bases). V lost 3 bases and J lost 1, with 12 bases in between. Per germline, CDR1 SNHLY and CDR2 FYNNEI. The CDR3 sequence is 15 residues long. The CDR3 is CASSDSGHANTEAFF. CDR3 coding DNA: TGTGCCAGCAGTGACTCGGGACATGCGAACACTGAAGCTTTCTTT. Full variable domain (missing parts from reference TRBV2 and TRBJ1-1): EPEVTQTPSHQVTQMGQEVILRCVPISNHLYFYWYRQILGQKVEFLVSFYNNEISEKSEIFDDQFSVERPDGSNFTLKIRSTKLEDSAMYFCASSDSGHANTEAFFGQGTRLTVV.

This sequence joins TRBV15 and TRBJ2-7, with 8 positions matching TRBD2. Looked up from germline, CDR1 is LNHNV and CDR2 is YYDKDF (reference sequence). The junction had 6 bases not matched to a gene; V was cut back by 5 bases and J by 3 bases. The CDR3 loop spans 14 amino acids. The CDR3 nucleotides are TGTGCCACCAGCCATGCTAGCGGGCTCTACGAGCAGTACTTC. It encodes CATSHASGLYEQYF.

This clone was detected a few times. This sequence joins TRBV30 and TRBJ2-1, with 8 nucleotides matching TRBD2. Germline-derived CDR1 and CDR2 are GTSNPN and SVGIG (reference sequence). There are 13 residues in the CDR3. Germline trimming cut 2 bases from V and 6 bases from J; bases unmatched to any gene: 3. CDR3 bases: TGTGCCTGGAGTATAAGCGGGAGCAATGAGCAGTTCTTC. Translation: CAWSISGSNEQFF.

This clone was recorded only once. J is TRBJ2-7 and V is TRBV7-9; D gene uncertain. The CDR3 extends over 11 amino acids. Germline CDR1 reads SEHNR; CDR2 reads FQNEAQ (reference sequence). Between the trimmed V and J ends, which lost 6 bases and 2 bases, there was a span of 5 bases. The CDR3 is CASSAAYEQYF. CDR3 coding DNA: TGTGCCAGCAGTGCCGCCTACGAGCAGTACTTC.

V and J are TRBV20-1 and TRBJ2-7; D uncertain. CDR1 and CDR2 from the germline V gene are DFQATT and SNEGSKA (reference sequence). Trimming removed 7 bases at V and 4 bases at J, with 8 bases between. This CDR3 spans 10 amino acids. The DNA of the CDR3 is TGCAGTGGTGTTCCTTACGAGCAGTACTTC. Its protein is CSGVPYEQYF.

In its sample, this clone was seen a few times. This CDR3 is CASTPLRAFTDTQYF. The DNA of the CDR3 is TGTGCCAGCACCCCACTGCGGGCTTTCACAGATACGCAGTATTTT. The rearrangement links TRBV21-1 to TRBJ2-3; the table gives TRBD2 as D, unverified against the DNA. TRBV21-1 is reported as a pseudogene. The CDR3 is 15 residues long.

This clone is a singleton in its sample. The V call is TRBV5-1, the J call TRBJ2-3; 7 nucleotides align to TRBD1. Germline loops: CDR1 SGHRS, CDR2 YFSETQ. J gave up 2 bases and V 4 bases, and 7 bases lay outside the gene matches. The CDR3 length is 15 residues. The CDR3 protein is CASSKGQSFTDTQYF. The CDR3 DNA sequence: TGCGCCAGCAGCAAGGGACAGTCCTTCACAGATACGCAGTATTTT.

The rearrangement links TRBV11-2 to TRBJ2-7, with D uncertain. V dropped 4 bases and J dropped 11 bases, with 12 bases sitting between them. Germline CDR1 reads SGHAT; CDR2 reads FQNNGV. The CDR3 length is 11 residues. The CDR3 DNA reads as TGTGCCAGCAGCTCACTACAGAATAAGTACTTC. This gives the protein CASSSLQNKYF. Variable domain in full (rest from reference TRBV11-2 and TRBJ2-7): EAGVAQSPRYKIIEKRQSVAFWCNPISGHATLYWYQQILGQGPKLLIQFQNNGVVDDSQLPKDRFSAERLKGVDSTLKIQPAKLEDSAVYLCASSSLQNKYFGPGTRLTVT.

This sequence joins TRBV13 and TRBJ1-2; D may be TRBD1 (5 bases). Per germline, CDR1 PRHDT and CDR2 FYEKMQ (reference sequence). Deletions cut 1 base from V and 7 bases from J, with 13 bases between. This CDR3 is 14 amino acids long. The CDR3 DNA sequence: TGTGCCAGCAGCTTAGAGCCCGGGACCACTGGCTACACCTTC. Translated, it gives CASSLEPGTTGYTF.

This clone was recorded a few times. In nucleotides, the CDR3 is TGTGCCAGCAGCTTAGGTCCCCCTGAAGCTTTCTTT. Translation: CASSLGPPEAFF. The chain links TRBV7-9 to TRBJ1-1, with no clear D. Germline V gene lookup returns CDR1 SEHNR and CDR2 FQNEAQ (reference sequence). Trimming removed 1 base from V and 6 bases from J, with 6 bases in between. The CDR3 loop spans 12 amino acids.